One T cell receptor beta chain is described in this entry. Method: immunoSEQ multiplex PCR; TCRdb's copy keeps in-frame clones and lacks some. The sample carries 90,000 or so clones, approximately 91% recorded once. Germline V gives CDR1 GTSNPN, CDR2 SVGIG (reference sequence). The CDR3 extends over 11 amino acids. With 3 bases removed from V and 1 base from J, the gap between germline ends came to 3 bases. This specimen belongs to a study of control samples from healthy donors and cancer patients. The sample comprised blood. V usage is TRBV30 and J usage is TRBJ1-1; D is unclear. The clonotype comes from a woman aged 55-75 years in good health. The CDR3 DNA reads as TGTGCCTGGAGACGGAACACTGAAGCTTTCTTT. This encodes CAWRRNTEAFF.